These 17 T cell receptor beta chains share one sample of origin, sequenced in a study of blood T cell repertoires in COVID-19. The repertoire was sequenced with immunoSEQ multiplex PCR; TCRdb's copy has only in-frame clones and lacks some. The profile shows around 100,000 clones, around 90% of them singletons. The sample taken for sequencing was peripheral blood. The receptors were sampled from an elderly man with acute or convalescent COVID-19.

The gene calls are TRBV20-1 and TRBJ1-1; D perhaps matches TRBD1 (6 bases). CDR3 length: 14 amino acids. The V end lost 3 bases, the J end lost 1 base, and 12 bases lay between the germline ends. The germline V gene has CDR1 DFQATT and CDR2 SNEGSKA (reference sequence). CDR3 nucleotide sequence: TGCAGTGCTAGTCTGACAGGCGCGAACACTGAAGCTTTCTTT. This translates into CSASLTGANTEAFF.

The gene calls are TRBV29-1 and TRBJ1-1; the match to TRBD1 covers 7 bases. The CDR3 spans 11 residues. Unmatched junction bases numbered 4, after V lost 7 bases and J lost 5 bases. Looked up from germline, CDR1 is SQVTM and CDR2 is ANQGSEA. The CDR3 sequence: CSGGQATEAFF. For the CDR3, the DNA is TGCAGCGGCGGACAGGCTACTGAAGCTTTCTTT. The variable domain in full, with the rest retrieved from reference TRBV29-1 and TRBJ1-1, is SAVISQKPSRDICQRGTSLTIQCQVDSQVTMMFWYRQQPGQSLTLIATANQGSEATYESGFVIDKFPISRPNLTFSTLTVSNMSPEDSSIYLCSGGQATEAFFGQGTRLTVV.

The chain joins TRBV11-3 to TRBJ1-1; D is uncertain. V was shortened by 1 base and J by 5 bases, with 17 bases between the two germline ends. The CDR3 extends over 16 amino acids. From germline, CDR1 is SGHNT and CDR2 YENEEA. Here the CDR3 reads CASSLGSSPGGTEAFF. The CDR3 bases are TGTGCCAGCAGCTTAGGCAGCAGCCCGGGAGGGACTGAAGCTTTCTTT.

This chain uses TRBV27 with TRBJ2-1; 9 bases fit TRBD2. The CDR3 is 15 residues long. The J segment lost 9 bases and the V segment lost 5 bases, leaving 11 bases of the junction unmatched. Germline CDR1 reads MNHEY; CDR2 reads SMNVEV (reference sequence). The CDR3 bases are TGTGCCAGCAGTCCCCGACTAGCGGAAAAGGGTGAGCAGTTCTTC. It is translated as CASSPRLAEKGEQFF.

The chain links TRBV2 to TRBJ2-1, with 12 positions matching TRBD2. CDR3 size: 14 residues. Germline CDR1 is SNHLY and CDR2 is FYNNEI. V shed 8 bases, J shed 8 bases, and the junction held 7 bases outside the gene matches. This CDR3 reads CASLTSGRADEQFF. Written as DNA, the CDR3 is TGTGCCAGCCTGACTAGCGGGAGAGCGGATGAGCAGTTCTTC.

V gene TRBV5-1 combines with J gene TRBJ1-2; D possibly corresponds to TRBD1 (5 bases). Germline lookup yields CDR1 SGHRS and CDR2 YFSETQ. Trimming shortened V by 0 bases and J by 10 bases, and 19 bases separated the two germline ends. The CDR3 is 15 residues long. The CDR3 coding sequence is TGCGCCAGCAGCTTGGGGTCTCTACAGCAAGGGGACTACACCTTC. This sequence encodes CASSLGSLQQGDYTF.

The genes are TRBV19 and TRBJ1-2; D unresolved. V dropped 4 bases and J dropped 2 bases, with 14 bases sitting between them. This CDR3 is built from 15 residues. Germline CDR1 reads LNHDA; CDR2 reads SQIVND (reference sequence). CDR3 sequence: CASSTLEFSNYGYTF. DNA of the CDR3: TGTGCCAGTAGTACCCTAGAGTTTTCCAACTATGGCTACACCTTC.

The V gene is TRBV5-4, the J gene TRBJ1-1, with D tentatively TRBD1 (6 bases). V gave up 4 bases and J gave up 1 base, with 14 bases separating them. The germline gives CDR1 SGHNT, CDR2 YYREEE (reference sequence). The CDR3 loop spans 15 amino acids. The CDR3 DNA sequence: TGTGCCAGCAGCCCCACCTCGACAGGGAACACTGAAGCTTTCTTT. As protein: CASSPTSTGNTEAFF.

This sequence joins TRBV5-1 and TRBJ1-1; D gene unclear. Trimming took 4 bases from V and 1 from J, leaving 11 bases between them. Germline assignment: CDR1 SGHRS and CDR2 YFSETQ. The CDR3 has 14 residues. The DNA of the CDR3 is TGCGCCAGCAGCCCGGGATATGCGAACACTGAAGCTTTCTTT. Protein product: CASSPGYANTEAFF.

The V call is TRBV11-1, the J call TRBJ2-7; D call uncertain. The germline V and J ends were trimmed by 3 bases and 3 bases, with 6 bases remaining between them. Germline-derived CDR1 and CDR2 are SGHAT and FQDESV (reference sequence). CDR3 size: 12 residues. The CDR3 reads CASSLNSYEQYF. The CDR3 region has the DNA TGTGCCAGCAGCTTGAACAGCTACGAGCAGTACTTC.

CDR3 sequence (DNA): TGTGCCAGTAGTGGGCAGGGAAGCGCCAGGGAGACCCAGTACTTC. Amino acids: CASSGQGSARETQYF. This rearrangement joins TRBV19 to TRBJ2-5; possibly TRBD1 for D (5 bases). The CDR3 totals 15 residues. The germline gives CDR1 LNHDA, CDR2 SQIVND (reference sequence). Trimming shortened V by 5 bases and J by 5 bases, and 18 bases separated the two germline ends. Using reference TRBV19 and TRBJ2-5 for the parts outside the CDR3, the full variable domain is DGGITQSPKYLFRKEGQNVTLSCEQNLNHDAMYWYRQDPGQGLRLIYYSQIVNDFQKGDIAEGYSVSREKKESFPLTVTSAQKNPTAFYLCASSGQGSARETQYFGPGTRLLVL.

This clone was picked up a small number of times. The CDR3 coding sequence is TGTGCCAGCAGCCCTCGACGTGGGGGGAGGACTGAAGCTTTCTTT. Translation gives CASSPRRGGRTEAFF. The rearrangement joins TRBV9 to TRBJ1-1; weak D call: TRBD1 (5 bases). V was shortened by 4 bases and J by 5 bases, with 18 bases between the two germline ends. Germline CDR1 SGDLS, CDR2 YYNGEE. The CDR3 covers 15 residues.

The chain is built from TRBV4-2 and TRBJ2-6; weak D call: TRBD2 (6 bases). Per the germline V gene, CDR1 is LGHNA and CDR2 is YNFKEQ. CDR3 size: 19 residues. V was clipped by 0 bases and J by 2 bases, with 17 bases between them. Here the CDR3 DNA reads TGTGCCAGCAGCCAAGATTTGGGGGGTCGGAGTGCTGGGGCCAACGTCCTGACTTTC. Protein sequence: CASSQDLGGRSAGANVLTF.

The CDR3 nucleotides are TGTGCCAGCTCACCCAGGGGGGACACAGATACGCAGTATTTT. Encoded protein: CASSPRGDTDTQYF. The chain couples TRBV18 to TRBJ2-3; possibly TRBD1 for D (7 bases). The CDR3 loop spans 14 amino acids. V lost 3 bases and J 2 bases, leaving 9 bases between the germline ends. Germline loops: CDR1 KGHSH, CDR2 LQKENI.

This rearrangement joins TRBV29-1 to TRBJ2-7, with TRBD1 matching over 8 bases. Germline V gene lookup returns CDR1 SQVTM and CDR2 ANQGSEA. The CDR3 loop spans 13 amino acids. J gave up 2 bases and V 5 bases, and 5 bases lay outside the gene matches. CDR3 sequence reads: CSVPSDRAYEQYF. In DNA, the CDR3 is TGCAGCGTTCCTTCGGACAGGGCCTACGAGCAGTACTTC.

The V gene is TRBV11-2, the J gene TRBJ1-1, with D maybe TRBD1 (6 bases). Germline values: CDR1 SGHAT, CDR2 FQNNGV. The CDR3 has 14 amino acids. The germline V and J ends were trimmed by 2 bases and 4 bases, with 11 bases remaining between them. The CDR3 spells CASSLNQGSTEAFF. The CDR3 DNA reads TGTGCCAGCAGCTTAAATCAGGGGTCCACTGAAGCTTTCTTT.

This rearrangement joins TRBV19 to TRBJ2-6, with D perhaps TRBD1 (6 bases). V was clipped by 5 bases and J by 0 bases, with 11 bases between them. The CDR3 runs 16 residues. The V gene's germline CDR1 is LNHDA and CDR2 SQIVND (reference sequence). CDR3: CASSRDTSSGANVLTF. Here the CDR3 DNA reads TGTGCCAGTAGTCGGGACACAAGCTCTGGGGCCAACGTCCTGACTTTC. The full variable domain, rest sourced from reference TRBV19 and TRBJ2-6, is DGGITQSPKYLFRKEGQNVTLSCEQNLNHDAMYWYRQDPGQGLRLIYYSQIVNDFQKGDIAEGYSVSREKKESFPLTVTSAQKNPTAFYLCASSRDTSSGANVLTFGAGSRLTVL.